Below are 18 T cell receptor beta chains sequenced from a single sample in a study of T cell changes during pregnancy in multiple sclerosis. Measured with immunoSEQ multiplex PCR; TCRdb has only the in-frame clones, and not every one. Among approximately 70,000 clones listed, about 92% were seen once. Source: peripheral blood, taken in the second trimester of pregnancy. The receptors come from a female donor in good health, enrolled as a control in a pregnancy study.

This chain uses TRBV7-3 with TRBJ2-7; D may be TRBD1 (5 bases). Germline CDR1 reads SGHTA; CDR2 reads FQGTGA. This CDR3 has 13 amino acids. The ends were cut back, 11 bases at V and 3 bases at J, with 17 bases in the middle. CDR3 sequence reads: CASGWGVGYEQYF. The CDR3 DNA is TGTGCCTCGGGTTGGGGCGTTGGCTACGAGCAGTACTTC.

The rearrangement links TRBV28 to TRBJ2-7, with 11 bases identical to TRBD2. V shed 7 bases and J 7 bases; nucleotides not matched to a gene: 18. Germline V lookup: CDR1 MDHEN, CDR2 SYDVKM. CDR3 size: 17 residues. The CDR3 DNA follows: TGTGCCAGCATCAATGGGCCGGGGCTAGCGGGAGGCGGGGAGCAGTACTTC. Protein: CASINGPGLAGGGEQYF.

The rearrangement links TRBV28 to TRBJ1-2; D call uncertain. This CDR3 is 14 amino acids long. The germline gives CDR1 MDHEN, CDR2 SYDVKM. Trimming left V 2 bases short and J 0 bases short, with 7 bases between. The CDR3 DNA is TGTGCCAGCAGTTTAAGTGCAGCTAACTATGGCTACACCTTC. This translates into CASSLSAANYGYTF.

This clone has only one observation. The rearrangement uses TRBV11-2 and TRBJ1-1, with 9 bases that match TRBD1. V lost 5 bases and J lost 5; bases outside the gene matches: 3. Germline CDR1 and CDR2: SGHAT and FQNNGV. The length of the CDR3 is 13 residues. The CDR3 region is CASSGTGWTEAFF. The CDR3 nucleotides are TGTGCCAGCAGCGGGACAGGGTGGACTGAAGCTTTCTTT.

The chain links TRBV2 to TRBJ2-1; 10 bases agree with TRBD2. CDR1 SNHLY and CDR2 FYNNEI come from the germline V gene. V trimming: 4 bases; J trimming: 11 bases; junction bases outside the gene matches: 5. There are 13 residues in the CDR3. The chain's CDR3 is CASSASGRAQQFF. DNA for the CDR3: TGTGCCAGCAGTGCCAGCGGGAGGGCCCAGCAGTTCTTC.

Remarks on this clone: Other DNA sequences in this specimen translate into the identical CDR3. The rearrangement uses TRBV5-1 and TRBJ1-1; D ambiguous. The V gene's germline CDR1 is SGHRS and CDR2 YFSETQ. The CDR3 spans 15 residues. V was shortened by 2 bases and J by 5 bases, with 16 bases between the two germline ends. CDR3 sequence (DNA): TGCGCCAGCAGCTTACTCCCAGGAGGAGAAACTGAAGCTTTCTTT. This codes for CASSLLPGGETEAFF.

J is TRBJ1-1 and V is TRBV7-8, with D hard to call. V lost 5 bases and J lost 4, with 11 bases in between. Germline V gene lookup returns CDR1 SGHVS and CDR2 FQNEAQ. This CDR3 spans 13 amino acids. The CDR3 sequence is CASSISRSTEAFF. CDR3 sequence (DNA): TGTGCCAGCAGCATCTCGCGGAGCACTGAAGCTTTCTTT.

V and J are TRBV11-1 and TRBJ2-1; 10 bases are shared with TRBD2. The germline V gene has CDR1 SGHAT and CDR2 FQDESV (reference sequence). The CDR3 runs to 17 residues. The ends lost 0 bases at V and 7 bases at J; junction bases unmatched: 9. The CDR3 DNA reads as TGTGCCAGCAGCTTAGCCCCTAGCGGGAGCTGGGGGAATGAGCAGTTCTTC. Protein: CASSLAPSGSWGNEQFF.

This chain joins TRBV5-6 and TRBJ1-2; D is ambiguous. The length of the CDR3 is 15 residues. Trimming cost V 0 bases and J 0 bases, with 9 bases left between them. Germline V gene sequence: CDR1 SGHDT, CDR2 YYEEEE. The CDR3 protein is CASSLGGEANYGYTF. In nucleotides, the CDR3 is TGTGCCAGCAGCTTGGGTGGAGAAGCTAACTATGGCTACACCTTC.

CDR3 loop: CASSQDPGGVTEAFF. In DNA, the CDR3 is TGCGCCAGCAGCCAAGATCCGGGGGGCGTCACTGAAGCTTTCTTT. This chain links TRBV4-1 with TRBJ1-1; weak D call: TRBD1 (6 bases). V dropped 0 bases and J dropped 4 bases, with 12 bases sitting between them. Germline V CDR1 and CDR2: MGHRA, YSYEKL. This CDR3 has 15 amino acids.

The chain couples TRBV1 to TRBJ2-7; the table gives TRBD2 as D, unverified against the DNA. TRBV1 is flagged as a pseudogene. The CDR3 is 14 amino acids. CDR3 amino acids: CTSKKRVGTYEQYF. The CDR3 DNA sequence: TGCACCAGCAAAAAGCGGGTGGGAACCTACGAGCAGTACTTC.

The chain joins TRBV2 to TRBJ2-2; 7 nucleotides match TRBD1. The V gene's germline CDR1 is SNHLY and CDR2 FYNNEI. J gave up 5 bases and V 5 bases, and 8 bases lay outside the gene matches. The CDR3 is 15 amino acids. The DNA for the CDR3 is TGTGCCAGCAGTAGGACAGGCCGCGGGACCGGGGAGCTGTTTTTT. Translation: CASSRTGRGTGELFF.

In its sample, this clone was seen once. The DNA of the CDR3 is TGCAGTGAATCGGGAGAGACCCAGTACTTC. Translation: CSESGETQYF. V is TRBV20-1 and J is TRBJ2-5; D remains unclear. The V end was cut by 7 bases, the J end by 4 bases, with 7 bases between. Germline V gene sequence: CDR1 DFQATT, CDR2 SNEGSKA (reference sequence). This CDR3 region has 10 residues.

The rearrangement links TRBV2 to TRBJ2-5; possibly TRBD2 for D (6 bases). V lost 4 bases and J lost 5, with 11 bases in between. This CDR3 spans 13 amino acids. The germline CDR1 and CDR2 sequences are SNHLY and FYNNEI. The DNA for the CDR3 is TGTGCCAGCAGTGGCGGGATTCGCGAGACCCAGTACTTC. As protein: CASSGGIRETQYF.

This chain uses TRBV11-3 with TRBJ1-1, with D perhaps TRBD1 (6 bases). The CDR3 runs 13 residues. The V end lost 3 bases, the J end lost 7 bases, and 12 bases lay between the germline ends. Germline values: CDR1 SGHNT, CDR2 YENEEA. The CDR3 protein is CASSFDRKSEAFF. The CDR3 DNA reads TGTGCCAGCAGCTTTGACAGGAAAAGTGAAGCTTTCTTT.

The chain has TRBV5-4 and TRBJ1-1; 9 bases map to TRBD1. The V segment lost 4 bases and the J segment 3 bases; nucleotides outside the gene matches: 7. There are 15 residues in the CDR3. CDR1 and CDR2 from the germline V gene are SGHNT and YYREEE (reference sequence). The DNA for the CDR3 is TGTGCCAGCAGCCCTCGGGACAGGGTGTACACTGAAGCTTTCTTT. This translates into CASSPRDRVYTEAFF.

The J gene is TRBJ1-4, the V gene TRBV27; TRBD1 aligns across 7 bases. V dropped 5 bases and J dropped 8; count of bases not matched to a gene: 8. The germline CDR1 and CDR2 sequences are MNHEY and SMNVEV (reference sequence). The CDR3 is 14 amino acids. The CDR3 DNA reads TGTGCCAGCAGTCGTTACAGGGGAGAAGAAAAACTGTTTTTT. It yields the protein CASSRYRGEEKLFF.

V gene TRBV11-2 combines with J gene TRBJ2-1, with 14 bases matching TRBD2. With V trimmed by 3 bases and J by 4 bases, 2 bases remained unmatched. This CDR3 comprises 16 residues. Per germline, CDR1 SGHAT and CDR2 FQNNGV. The CDR3 region is CASSFGTSGSYNEQFF. CDR3 bases: TGTGCCAGCAGCTTTGGGACTAGCGGGAGTTACAATGAGCAGTTCTTC.